This is a list of T cell receptor beta chains from one sample in a study of T cell responses to AZD1222 COVID-19 vaccine. Generated by immunoSEQ multiplex PCR, the TCRdb table keeps only in-frame clones and is missing some. The sample has more than 150,000 clones, around 87% seen once. The source material was peripheral blood, sampled 28 days after the second AZD1222 dose. Source of these receptors: an adult who received the AZD1222 COVID-19 vaccine. Both conserved end residues are part of each CDR3. Fields, in order: D gene, clone size, J gene, V gene, CDR3 DNA, CDR3 protein. A D gene is named only where the DNA matches it firmly. Some rows mark clone size as missing; the rest say once, few, many or name a class of expanded clone.

d_call: .
clone_size: .
j_call: TRBJ2-7
v_call: TRBV12-3/TRBV12-4
cdr3_nt: TGTGCCAGCAGTCCCAGGGTTCCCAACGAGCAGTACTTC
cdr3_aa: CASSPRVPNEQYF

d_call: .
clone_size: .
j_call: TRBJ2-7
v_call: TRBV5-1
cdr3_nt: TGCGCCAGCAGCTTGGATGTTAGCGGAGTGGGGTTACTCGAGCAGTACTTC
cdr3_aa: CASSLDVSGVGLLEQYF

d_call: .
clone_size: .
j_call: TRBJ2-3
v_call: TRBV12-5
cdr3_nt: TGTGCTAGTGGGTCAACCACAGATACGCAGTATTTT
cdr3_aa: CASGSTTDTQYF

d_call: .
clone_size: .
j_call: TRBJ1-1
v_call: TRBV2
cdr3_nt: TGTGCCAGCAGTACAAACAGACCGATGACAGATACTGAAGCTTTCTTT
cdr3_aa: CASSTNRPMTDTEAFF

d_call: .
clone_size: .
j_call: TRBJ1-4
v_call: TRBV25-1
cdr3_nt: TGTGCCAGCAGTGAGCTCGGGGGGGGTACTAATGAAAAACTGTTTTTT
cdr3_aa: CASSELGGGTNEKLFF

d_call: .
clone_size: .
j_call: TRBJ2-5
v_call: TRBV28
cdr3_nt: TGTGCCAGCAGTATTGGGGTGTACGATGTGGAGACCCAGTACTTC
cdr3_aa: CASSIGVYDVETQYF

d_call: TRBD1
clone_size: once
j_call: TRBJ2-5
v_call: TRBV5-1
cdr3_nt: TGCGCCAGCAGCATAGGGACAGGGGTTCGAGAGACCCAGTACTTC
cdr3_aa: CASSIGTGVRETQYF

d_call: TRBD2
clone_size: .
j_call: TRBJ2-5
v_call: TRBV5-1
cdr3_nt: TGCGCCAGCAGCTTGTTTGGCGGGAGGAATCAAGAGACCCAGTACTTC
cdr3_aa: CASSLFGGRNQETQYF

d_call: .
clone_size: .
j_call: TRBJ1-2
v_call: TRBV7-9
cdr3_nt: TGTGCCAGCAGCCCAGCGGCTAACTATGGCTACACCTTC
cdr3_aa: CASSPAANYGYTF

d_call: .
clone_size: .
j_call: TRBJ2-7
v_call: TRBV5-4
cdr3_nt: TGTGCCAGCAGCTCGACCTACGAGCAGTACTTC
cdr3_aa: CASSSTYEQYF